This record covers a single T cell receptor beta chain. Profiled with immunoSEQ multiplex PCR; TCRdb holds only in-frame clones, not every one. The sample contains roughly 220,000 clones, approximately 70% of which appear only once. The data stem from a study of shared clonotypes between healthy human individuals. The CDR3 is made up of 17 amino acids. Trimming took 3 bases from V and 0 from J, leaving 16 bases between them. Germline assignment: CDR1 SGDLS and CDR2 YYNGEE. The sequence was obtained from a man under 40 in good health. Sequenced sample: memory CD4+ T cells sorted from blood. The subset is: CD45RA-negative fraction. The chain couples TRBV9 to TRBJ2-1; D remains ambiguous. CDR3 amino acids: CASSATGRPSSYNEQFF. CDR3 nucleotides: TGTGCCAGCAGCGCAACCGGCAGACCCAGCTCCTACAATGAGCAGTTCTTC.